The rows below give T cell receptor beta chains drawn from one sample of a study of OX40 agonist ivuxolimab in advanced cancers. Assay used: immunoSEQ multiplex PCR; TCRdb lists only in-frame clones, some missing. The sample contains under 85,000 clones, about nine tenths of which appear only once. The sample was CD4+ or CD8+ T cells sorted from blood, taken in a trial of the OX40 agonist ivuxolimab. The receptor source for this set is an adult with an advanced solid tumor such as melanoma, head and neck, liver or kidney cancer. Each CDR3 is given with its conserved first and last residue. The order of the fields is J gene, V gene, clone size, D gene, CDR3 length, CDR3 DNA, CDR3 protein. The D gene is left open where the match is weak. Size tells how often a clone was seen (once, few, many) or the class of an expanded clone, and some rows leave it out.

J: TRBJ2-2
V: TRBV5-1
size: .
D: TRBD2
length: 16
DNA: TGCGCCAGCAGCCTTAGCGGGGGGGCCGGCGCCGGGGAGCTGTTTTTT
CDR3: CASSLSGGAGAGELFF

J: TRBJ1-5
V: TRBV6-1
size: .
D: .
length: 14
DNA: TGTGCCAGCAGAGGACAGTTTCTCAATCAGCCCCAGCATTTT
CDR3: CASRGQFLNQPQHF

J: TRBJ2-2
V: TRBV18
size: .
D: .
length: 15
DNA: TGTGCCAGCTCAGACGGGACTCCGAACACCGGGGAGCTGTTTTTT
CDR3: CASSDGTPNTGELFF

J: TRBJ1-5
V: TRBV18
size: .
D: TRBD1
length: 17
DNA: TGTGCCAGCTCATTGGTTCCGGGACAGGGGGCTTCGCAGCCCCAGCATTTT
CDR3: CASSLVPGQGASQPQHF

J: TRBJ2-5
V: TRBV20-1
size: .
D: .
length: 11
DNA: TGCAGTGTAAATGGCCCAGAGACCCAGTACTTC
CDR3: CSVNGPETQYF

J: TRBJ2-1
V: TRBV6-1
size: .
D: TRBD2
length: 14
DNA: TGTGCCAGCAAGTCTAGCGGGGGTGGCAATGAGCAGTTCTTC
CDR3: CASKSSGGGNEQFF

J: TRBJ1-4
V: TRBV5-1
size: .
D: .
length: 16
DNA: TGCGCCAGCAGTTCAGTTCCCCAGTTAGGGGGTGAAAAACTGTTTTTT
CDR3: CASSSVPQLGGEKLFF

J: TRBJ2-4
V: TRBV25-1
size: .
D: .
length: 12
DNA: TGTGCCAGCAGAACAACGGGAAACATTCAGTACTTC
CDR3: CASRTTGNIQYF

J: TRBJ2-2
V: TRBV7-9
size: few
D: .
length: 14
DNA: TGTGCCAGCAGCTTAGCAGGGGTCAGCGGGGAGCTGTTTTTT
CDR3: CASSLAGVSGELFF

J: TRBJ1-1
V: TRBV28
size: .
D: .
length: 13
DNA: TGTGCCAGCAGGAAACAGGGAGGCACTGAAGCTTTCTTT
CDR3: CASRKQGGTEAFF

J: TRBJ2-3
V: TRBV6-1
size: .
D: TRBD1
length: 15
DNA: TGTGCCAGCACCCGGGACAGCGCTAGCACAGATACGCAGTATTTT
CDR3: CASTRDSASTDTQYF

J: TRBJ2-7
V: TRBV28
size: .
D: TRBD2
length: 14
DNA: TGTGCCAGCACCTCCGGGACTAGCGCCTACGAGCAGTACTTC
CDR3: CASTSGTSAYEQYF

J: TRBJ2-7
V: TRBV6-1
size: .
D: .
length: 15
DNA: TGTGCCAGCAGTGAAGGGGGAGGAAGGACCTACGAGCAGTACTTC
CDR3: CASSEGGGRTYEQYF

J: TRBJ2-1
V: TRBV18
size: .
D: .
length: 17
DNA: TGTGCCAGCTCACCCTTGGGGGGCAGCTCCTCCTACAATGAGCAGTTCTTC
CDR3: CASSPLGGSSSYNEQFF

J: TRBJ1-1
V: TRBV6-1
size: .
D: .
length: 13
DNA: TGTGCCAGCAGTGCAAAGGGAGGCACTGAAGCTTTCTTT
CDR3: CASSAKGGTEAFF

J: TRBJ1-2
V: TRBV4-1
size: .
D: TRBD1
length: 14
DNA: TGCGCCAGCAGCCATCGACAGGGGGCTGATGGCTACACCTTC
CDR3: CASSHRQGADGYTF

J: TRBJ2-1
V: TRBV7-8
size: .
D: TRBD2
length: 17
DNA: TGTGCCAGCAGCTTAGACCGAACTAGCGGGGGTCACAATGAGCAGTTCTTC
CDR3: CASSLDRTSGGHNEQFF

J: TRBJ2-2
V: TRBV4-1
size: medium-sized
D: .
length: 16
DNA: TGCGCCAGCAGCCAAGATGCGCCAGGTCAGGTCGGGGAGCTGTTTTTT
CDR3: CASSQDAPGQVGELFF

J: TRBJ1-2
V: TRBV5-1
size: .
D: TRBD1
length: 15
DNA: TGCGCCAGCAGCTTGGGGGACAGAAACCTCTATGGCTACACCTTC
CDR3: CASSLGDRNLYGYTF

J: TRBJ1-2
V: TRBV9
size: .
D: TRBD1
length: 15
DNA: TGTGCCAGCAGCGTAGGTGGGACAGGGTCCCATGGCTACACCTTC
CDR3: CASSVGGTGSHGYTF

J: TRBJ1-4
V: TRBV2
size: few
D: TRBD1
length: 15
DNA: TGTGCCAGCAACCTACAGGGGGCAACTAATGAAAAACTGTTTTTT
CDR3: CASNLQGATNEKLFF

J: TRBJ2-7
V: TRBV6-6
size: .
D: .
length: 16
DNA: TGTGCCAGCAGTTACTCGAGACAGGATAACTCCTACGAGCAGTACTTC
CDR3: CASSYSRQDNSYEQYF